A single sample gave rise to the 21 T cell receptor beta chains below, sequenced in a study of naive and memory T cell subsets. Ligated cDNA underwent four rounds of PCR with nested alpha and beta constant region primers and SP2. TCRdb itself ran the UMI-ligation and nested PCR reads through MiXCR, one entry per CDR3 protein. Of around 30,000 distinct CDR3 sequences listed, more than 6.5% are singletons. The treatment denotes: skin biopsy from PPD injection site in Mantoux-positive individual. The library had UMIs added by 3' ligation of an oligonucleotide to TCR cDNA. Source: skin, taken from a tuberculin skin test site. The receptor set was obtained from an adult in good health.

The rearrangement joins TRBV11-2 to TRBJ2-5; no reliable D call. The CDR3 consists of 14 residues. Per germline, CDR1 SGHAT and CDR2 FQNNGV. V lost 5 bases and J 5 bases, leaving 15 bases between the germline ends. The CDR3 spells CASSRTGPSETQYF. In DNA, the CDR3 is TGTGCCAGCAGCAGAACCGGGCCGTCGGAGACCCAGTACTTC.

This clonotype appeared many times. The gene calls are TRBV5-1 and TRBJ2-3; D is possibly TRBD2 (6 bases). The CDR3 is made up of 14 amino acids. Germline V gene data show CDR1 as SGHRS and CDR2 as YFSETQ. Trimming left V 7 bases short and J 2 bases short, with 14 bases between. The CDR3 nucleotides read TGCGCCAGCTCTGATGTGGGACTCACAGATACGCAGTATTTT. Encoded protein: CASSDVGLTDTQYF.

This clonotype showed up many times. The chain employs TRBV7-9 and TRBJ2-2; 8 positions agree with TRBD1. The CDR3 length is 15 residues. V shed 4 bases and J 4 bases; nucleotides not matched to a gene: 5. Germline CDR1 reads SEHNR; CDR2 reads FQNEAQ (reference sequence). The DNA for the CDR3 is TGTGCCAGCAGCTCCGACAGGGGAATCACCGGGGAGCTGTTTTTT. It yields the protein CASSSDRGITGELFF.

This chain links TRBV3-1 with TRBJ2-7; D might be TRBD2 (5 bases). The germline gives CDR1 LGHDT, CDR2 YNNKEL (reference sequence). This CDR3 has 15 residues. The V and J ends lost 1 base and 2 bases respectively, with 12 bases between them. CDR3 residues: CASSQGRLAAYEQYF. The CDR3 DNA is TGTGCCAGCAGCCAAGGCCGCCTAGCAGCCTACGAGCAGTACTTC.

This clonotype was counted a single time. This clone may be a read error of a much larger clone one base away. The genes are TRBV5-1 and TRBJ2-7; 13 bases match TRBD2. The germline V gene encodes CDR1 SGHRS and CDR2 YFSETQ. The CDR3 loop spans 14 amino acids. CDR3 sequence: CASSFGTSGDEQCF. In DNA form, the CDR3 reads TGCGCCAGCAGCTTTGGGACTAGCGGGGACGAGCAGTGCTTC.

This clonotype was seen only a few times. This chain uses TRBV7-2 with TRBJ1-6; D is possibly TRBD1 (5 bases). V was trimmed by 10 bases and J by 7 bases, leaving 20 bases between them. This CDR3 has 15 residues. Germline CDR1 and CDR2: SGHTA and FQGNSA. Here the CDR3 reads CATGEGPRNNSPLHF. The CDR3 nucleotides are TGTGCCACAGGTGAGGGGCCTCGGAACAATTCACCCCTCCACTTT.

This clonotype is medium-sized by share. The chain combines TRBV6-1 with TRBJ2-5, with 8 positions matching TRBD2. Unmatched junction bases numbered 5, after V lost 6 bases and J lost 2 bases. Germline CDR1 and CDR2: MNHNS and SASEGT. The CDR3 totals 14 residues. CDR3 sequence (DNA): TGTGCCAGCAGCCCGGGACTAGTTCAAGAGACCCAGTACTTC. This translates into CASSPGLVQETQYF.

This clonotype was observed many times. This sequence joins TRBV5-6 and TRBJ1-4; D unresolved. CDR3 length: 15 amino acids. Germline V lookup: CDR1 SGHDT, CDR2 YYEEEE. The germline V and J ends were trimmed by 4 bases and 5 bases, with 15 bases remaining between them. In DNA form, the CDR3 reads TGTGCCAGCAGCCGGGGTGCGGTCCGCAATGAAAAACTGTTTTTT. Translation: CASSRGAVRNEKLFF. Full variable domain (missing parts from reference TRBV5-6 and TRBJ1-4): DAGVTQSPTHLIKTRGQQVTLRCSPKSGHDTVSWYQQALGQGPQFIFQYYEEEERQRGNFPDRFSGHQFPNYSSELNVNALLLGDSALYLCASSRGAVRNEKLFFGSGTQLSVL.

The chain uses TRBV12-3 or TRBV12-4 and TRBJ2-1, with D perhaps matching TRBD2 (6 bases). Trimming took off 3 bases at V and 2 bases at J, with 11 bases between the two ends. This CDR3 contains 15 residues. CDR3: CASSFTGLPYNEQFF. The CDR3 DNA is TGTGCCAGCAGTTTTACCGGACTACCCTACAATGAGCAGTTCTTC.

This clonotype was counted at least ten times. This CDR3 reads CASSFFDTGELFF. CDR3 coding DNA: TGTGCCAGCAGTTTTTTTGACACCGGGGAGCTGTTTTTT. This chain uses TRBV12-3 or TRBV12-4 with TRBJ2-2; D uncertain. V lost 3 bases, J lost 3 bases, and 5 bases lay in between. The CDR3 is 13 residues long.

The sample holds many counts of this clonotype. The J gene is TRBJ2-7, the V gene TRBV29-1; unclear D gene. CDR3 length: 11 residues. V gave up 7 bases and J gave up 1 base, with 8 bases separating them. The germline gives CDR1 SQVTM, CDR2 ANQGSEA. CDR3 residues: CSATWSYEQYF. The CDR3, as DNA: TGCAGCGCTACATGGTCCTACGAGCAGTACTTC.

This clonotype came up many times. The rearrangement uses TRBV29-1 and TRBJ2-3; 11 nucleotides agree with TRBD2. CDR3 size: 21 residues. Per germline, CDR1 SQVTM and CDR2 ANQGSEA. Trimming took 5 bases from V and 0 from J; bases not matched to a gene: 22. Here the CDR3 reads CSVPPSRRLAGGDASTDTQYF. Written as DNA, the CDR3 is TGCAGCGTTCCACCCTCCAGGCGGCTAGCGGGGGGTGATGCTAGCACAGATACGCAGTATTTT.

This clonotype was recorded a few times. The rearrangement joins TRBV16 to TRBJ1-5; D may be TRBD1 (6 bases). The CDR3 sequence is 16 residues long. CDR1 is KGHSY, CDR2 FQNENV, per germline. Trimming removed 4 bases at V and 0 bases at J, with 13 bases between. The CDR3 DNA reads TGTGCCAGCAGCCCCTGGGGGGCGATTAGCAATCAGCCCCAGCATTTT. Translated, it gives CASSPWGAISNQPQHF.

This clonotype was observed at least ten times. The CDR3 here is CASSQVGQGYEQYF. The CDR3 DNA sequence: TGTGCCAGCAGCCAAGTAGGGCAGGGCTACGAGCAGTACTTC. The chain couples TRBV3-1 to TRBJ2-7, with D possibly being TRBD1 (5 bases). The CDR3 is made up of 14 amino acids. V lost 1 base and J 3 bases, leaving 10 bases between the germline ends. Germline CDR1 is LGHDT and CDR2 is YNNKEL (reference sequence).

By sample fraction, this clonotype is medium-sized. This sequence joins TRBV29-1 and TRBJ1-1, with TRBD1 matching over 8 bases. Germline loops: CDR1 SQVTM, CDR2 ANQGSEA. The CDR3 spans 10 residues. With 7 bases clipped from V and 8 bases from J, the junction kept 3 bases outside the gene matches. CDR3 protein: CSAGTGEAFF. CDR3 sequence (DNA): TGCAGCGCCGGGACAGGAGAAGCTTTCTTT.

This clonotype has only a few counts. The junction does not match germline at one end; this may be a read error. V gene TRBV6-5 combines with J gene TRBJ1-2; D is possibly TRBD1 (6 bases). The CDR3 sequence is 16 residues long. The germline V gene has CDR1 MNHEY and CDR2 SVGAGI. As DNA, the CDR3 is TGTGCCAGCAAGACACAGGGATACCCGGAGAACTATGGCGACACCTTC. Its translation: CASKTQGYPENYGDTF.

This clonotype appeared many times. The rearrangement links TRBV7-9 to TRBJ1-1; 11 bases agree with TRBD1. This CDR3 comprises 16 residues. Germline CDR1 SEHNR, CDR2 FQNEAQ (reference sequence). The V and J ends lost 5 bases and 1 base, in that order; junction bases with no gene match: 6. The CDR3 protein is CASSKWTGGRNTEAFF. CDR3 coding DNA: TGTGCCAGCAGCAAATGGACAGGGGGCAGGAACACTGAAGCTTTCTTT. The complete variable domain, with remaining parts taken from reference TRBV7-9 and TRBJ1-1, reads DTGVSQNPRHKITKRGQNVTFRCDPISEHNRLYWYRQTLGQGPEFLTYFQNEAQLEKSRLLSDRFSAERPKGSFSTLEIQRTEQGDSAMYLCASSKWTGGRNTEAFFGQGTRLTVV.

This clonotype was detected many times. An end of the junction differs from the germline gene, which may be a read error. This chain links TRBV7-3 with TRBJ2-5; D is possibly TRBD2 (5 bases). The CDR3 has 13 residues. Germline lookup yields CDR1 SGHTA and CDR2 FQGTGA. For the CDR3, the DNA is TGTGCCAGCAGCTTAAGAGAGGGAGAGACCCATTACTTC. Its protein is CASSLREGETHYF.

The sample holds many counts of this clonotype. V usage is TRBV20-1 and J usage is TRBJ2-5; 7 bases agree with TRBD2. This CDR3 has 15 amino acids. Germline V gene lookup returns CDR1 DFQATT and CDR2 SNEGSKA (reference sequence). V lost 6 bases to trimming and J lost 2 bases; unmatched junction nucleotides: 12. This CDR3 is CSAQSPAGTQETQYF. Here the CDR3 DNA reads TGCAGTGCCCAAAGCCCAGCGGGGACTCAAGAGACCCAGTACTTC.

The rearrangement joins TRBV28 to TRBJ1-2, with D perhaps matching TRBD1 (5 bases). Germline V lookup: CDR1 MDHEN, CDR2 SYDVKM. V lost 3 bases, J lost 0 bases, and 11 bases lay in between. This CDR3 comprises 15 residues. The CDR3 reads CASSFGTTANYGYTF. In DNA, the CDR3 is TGTGCCAGCAGTTTCGGGACTACAGCTAACTATGGCTACACCTTC.

This clonotype appeared many times. V gene TRBV11-2 combines with J gene TRBJ1-1; D uncertain. V lost 7 bases, J lost 1 base, and 13 bases lay in between. CDR3 length equals 14 residues. The germline V gene encodes CDR1 SGHAT and CDR2 FQNNGV. This CDR3 is CASTRPQTNTEAFF. CDR3 in DNA: TGTGCCAGCACCCGACCCCAAACGAACACTGAAGCTTTCTTT. Variable domain in full (rest from reference TRBV11-2 and TRBJ1-1): EAGVAQSPRYKIIEKRQSVAFWCNPISGHATLYWYQQILGQGPKLLIQFQNNGVVDDSQLPKDRFSAERLKGVDSTLKIQPAKLEDSAVYLCASTRPQTNTEAFFGQGTRLTVV.